This entry describes one TCR beta chain. Trimming shortened V by 2 bases and J by 0 bases, and 13 bases separated the two germline ends. Germline V gene data show CDR1 as SGHTA and CDR2 as FQGTGA. The CDR3 sequence is 16 residues long. This entry is derived from a study of blood T cell repertoires in COVID-19. Background on the study: Sites across the United States, Italy and Spain contributed samples from acute and convalescent COVID-19. PBMCs, B-cell-depleted T cells, or T cells provided the cDNA or gDNA that made up the material.

Authors' methods: Amplification of reference gene primers was used by the study to estimate nucleated cell counts. Some clones are missing from TCRdb's copy, which holds only in-frame ones; the method was immunoSEQ multiplex PCR. V and J calls and clone size are copied from that table; D and trimming were computed from the DNA. The table shows 150,000 to 200,000 clones, with about nine tenths occurring only once. The clonotype was recovered from a woman between 45 and 65 years old with acute or convalescent COVID-19. This chain joins TRBV7-3 and TRBJ2-5, with TRBD2 as a possible D gene (7 bases). What was sequenced was peripheral blood. The DNA for the CDR3 is TGTGCCAGCAGCTTACACGGGGGGCTTAACCAAGAGACCCAGTACTTC. It specifies CASSLHGGLNQETQYF.